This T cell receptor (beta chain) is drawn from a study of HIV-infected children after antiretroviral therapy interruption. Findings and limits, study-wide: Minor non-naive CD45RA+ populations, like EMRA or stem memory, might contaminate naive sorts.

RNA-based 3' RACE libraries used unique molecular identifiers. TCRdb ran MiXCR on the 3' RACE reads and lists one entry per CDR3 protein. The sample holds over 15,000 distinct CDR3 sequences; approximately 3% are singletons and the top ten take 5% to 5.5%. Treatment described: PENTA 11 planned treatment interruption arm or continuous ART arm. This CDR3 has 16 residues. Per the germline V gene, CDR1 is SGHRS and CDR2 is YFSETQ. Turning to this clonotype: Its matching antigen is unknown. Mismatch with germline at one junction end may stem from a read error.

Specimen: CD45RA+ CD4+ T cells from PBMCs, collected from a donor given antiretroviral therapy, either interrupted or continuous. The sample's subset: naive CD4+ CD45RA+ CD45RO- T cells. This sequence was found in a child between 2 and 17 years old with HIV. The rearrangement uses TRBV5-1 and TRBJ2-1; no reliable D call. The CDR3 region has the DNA TGTGCCAGCAGCTCGACGCTGAGTAGCTCCTACAATGAGCAGTTCTTC. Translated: CASSSTLSSSYNEQFF. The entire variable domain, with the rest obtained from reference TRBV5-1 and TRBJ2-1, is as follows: KAGVTQTPRYLIKTRGQQVTLSCSPISGHRSVSWYQQTPGQGLQFLFEYFSETQRNKGNFPGRFSGRQFSNSRSEMNVSTLELGDSALYLCASSSTLSSSYNEQFFGPGTRLTVL.